The present entry profiles one TCR beta chain with its context. Germline V gene data show CDR1 as KGHDR and CDR2 as SFDVKD. The V gene lost 9 bases and the J gene lost 7 bases, with 17 bases spanning the gap. The CDR3 is made up of 14 amino acids. These data belong to a study of control samples from healthy donors and cancer patients. TCRdb's copy holds only in-frame clones and misses some; the assay was immunoSEQ multiplex PCR. The sample carries 60,000 to 75,000 clones, more than 70% recorded once. The V and J genes are TRBV24-1 and TRBJ1-4, with D tentatively TRBD1 (6 bases). The source of this sequence is a woman between 50 and 59 years old with head and neck cancer. Sequencing was carried out using PBMCs. This CDR3 is CATQGPLWGEKLFF. The CDR3 nucleotides read TGTGCCACCCAGGGGCCCCTCTGGGGTGAAAAACTGTTTTTT.